Below, 30 T cell receptor beta chains from the same sample are listed, as sequenced in a study of OX40 agonist ivuxolimab in advanced cancers. Sequencing was performed with immunoSEQ multiplex PCR; in TCRdb, only in-frame clones are kept and a portion is missing. The data show some 41,000 clones, approximately 91% seen once. This specimen was CD4+ or CD8+ T cells sorted from blood, taken in a trial of the OX40 agonist ivuxolimab. These receptors were taken from an adult with an advanced solid tumor such as melanoma, head and neck, liver or kidney cancer.

The V gene is TRBV2, the J gene TRBJ1-5; tentative D call: TRBD1 (6 bases). CDR3 length equals 15 residues. Germline V CDR1 and CDR2: SNHLY, FYNNEI. V was pared by 2 bases and J by 7 bases, with 15 bases between. CDR3 amino acids: CASSELGGGSQPQHF. The CDR3 DNA reads as TGTGCCAGCAGTGAATTAGGAGGGGGGTCCCAGCCCCAGCATTTT.

The CDR3 DNA follows: TGTGCCAGTCGACAGGGAAAGGAACTGTTTTTT. Encoded protein: CASRQGKELFF. This chain connects TRBV19 to TRBJ1-4; 7 nucleotides match TRBD1. With V trimmed by 8 bases and J by 12 bases, 6 bases remained unmatched. This CDR3 comprises 11 residues. CDR1 and CDR2 from the germline V gene are LNHDA and SQIVND (reference sequence).

This clone was observed a handful of times. This sequence joins TRBV27 and TRBJ2-7, with 7 bases identical to TRBD1. CDR3 length: 15 amino acids. Germline V gene lookup returns CDR1 MNHEY and CDR2 SMNVEV (reference sequence). The J segment lost 0 bases and the V segment lost 2 bases, leaving 4 bases of the junction unmatched. The CDR3 here is CASSLQGQPSYEQYF. The CDR3 DNA reads as TGTGCCAGCAGTTTACAGGGACAGCCCTCCTACGAGCAGTACTTC.

The chain uses TRBV28 and TRBJ2-7; D is perhaps TRBD1 (6 bases). Germline CDR1 MDHEN, CDR2 SYDVKM. CDR3 length: 14 amino acids. Trimming stripped 3 bases from V and 2 bases from J, with 11 bases between. CDR3: CASSLVGTTYEQYF. As DNA, the CDR3 is TGTGCCAGCAGTTTGGTAGGGACAACCTACGAGCAGTACTTC.

Only one count was recorded for this clone. The chain carries TRBV7-9 and TRBJ2-2, with D perhaps matching TRBD1 (6 bases). The germline V gene encodes CDR1 SEHNR and CDR2 FQNEAQ (reference sequence). V was trimmed by 5 bases and J by 6 bases, leaving 13 bases between them. The CDR3 has 14 residues. The CDR3, as DNA: TGTGCCAGCAGCACACAGGGAATGGCCGGGGAGCTGTTTTTT. Its translation is CASSTQGMAGELFF.

This clone is a singleton in its sample. CDR3 protein: CASSQEVGGPKETQYF. CDR3 coding DNA: TGTGCCAGCAGCCAAGAAGTCGGAGGGCCTAAAGAGACCCAGTACTTC. The V and J genes are TRBV7-3 and TRBJ2-5, with D perhaps matching TRBD2 (6 bases). In germline, CDR1 is SGHTA, CDR2 FQGTGA. Deletions cut 5 bases from V and 3 bases from J, with 19 bases between. CDR3 length equals 16 residues.

This rearrangement joins TRBV27 to TRBJ2-5, with TRBD2 matching 14 bases. V shed 10 bases and J 2 bases; nucleotides not matched to a gene: 18. CDR3 length equals 19 residues. Germline V gene lookup returns CDR1 MNHEY and CDR2 SMNVEV (reference sequence). CDR3 DNA sequence: TGTGCCAAGGATCCCGGGACTAGCGGGAGTGTACGGGTGCAAGAGACCCAGTACTTC. Encoded protein: CAKDPGTSGSVRVQETQYF.

The rearrangement uses TRBV28 and TRBJ2-4; 12 nucleotides match TRBD2. Germline assignment: CDR1 MDHEN and CDR2 SYDVKM. The CDR3 runs 18 residues. Germline trimming cut 4 bases from V and 2 bases from J; bases unmatched to any gene: 9. The CDR3 sequence is CASSWTSGAMGTKNIQYF. In DNA, the CDR3 is TGTGCCAGCAGTTGGACTAGCGGGGCTATGGGGACCAAAAACATTCAGTACTTC.

This sequence joins TRBV29-1 and TRBJ2-1; D unresolved. The CDR3 runs 12 residues. The V gene's germline CDR1 is SQVTM and CDR2 ANQGSEA. The V gene lost 3 bases and the J gene lost 11 bases, with 14 bases spanning the gap. The CDR3 here is CSVDPSPPQQFF. CDR3 nucleotide sequence: TGCAGCGTTGACCCGTCCCCACCCCAGCAGTTCTTC.

V is TRBV6-4 and J is TRBJ2-2; TRBD2 matches at 10 bases. The CDR3 consists of 15 residues. V gave up 4 bases and J gave up 4 bases; unmatched junction bases: 3. Germline V gene data show CDR1 as MRHNA and CDR2 as SNTAGT. The CDR3 is CASSVASGGTGELFF. Here the CDR3 DNA reads TGTGCCAGCAGTGTGGCTAGCGGGGGCACCGGGGAGCTGTTTTTT.

The rearrangement uses TRBV9 and TRBJ2-2, with TRBD2 as a possible D gene (5 bases). Germline CDR1 SGDLS, CDR2 YYNGEE. CDR3 length: 18 residues. Trimming removed 1 base at V and 3 bases at J, with 19 bases between. CDR3 protein: CASSVNLVEGPDTGELFF. The CDR3 DNA reads TGTGCCAGCAGCGTAAACTTAGTAGAGGGCCCCGACACCGGGGAGCTGTTTTTT.

Here the CDR3 DNA reads TGTGCCAGTAGTATAGGGGGCAGCTTGTGGGTTCAGCCCCAGCATTTT. Translating it yields CASSIGGSLWVQPQHF. The rearrangement joins TRBV19 to TRBJ1-5, with D possibly matching TRBD1 (5 bases). The CDR3 contains 16 residues. CDR1 is LNHDA, CDR2 SQIVND, per germline (reference sequence). V lost 1 base and J lost 6, with 16 bases in between.

This clone was counted at least ten times. In the same sample, other DNA sequences code for this CDR3. The rearrangement uses TRBV6-5 and TRBJ2-5; possibly TRBD2 for D (6 bases). CDR1 is MNHEY and CDR2 is SVGAGI in the germline V gene. The length of the CDR3 is 14 residues. The V gene lost 2 bases and the J gene lost 1 base, with 8 bases spanning the gap. The CDR3 DNA reads TGTGCCAGCAGTTACGGCGGGACCCAAGAGACCCAGTACTTC. This translates into CASSYGGTQETQYF.

This clone has just one count. The chain links TRBV10-3 to TRBJ2-3, with a weak D call TRBD1 (6 bases). Trimming stripped 6 bases from V and 4 bases from J, with 20 bases between. The CDR3 runs to 16 residues. Germline V gene data show CDR1 as ENHRY and CDR2 as SYGVKD. In nucleotides, the CDR3 is TGTGCCATCAGCGGAATGACCTCCAGGGGCCCAGATACGCAGTATTTT. Translating it yields CAISGMTSRGPDTQYF.

The chain is built from TRBV28 and TRBJ2-7; D perhaps matches TRBD2 (5 bases). This CDR3 has 15 residues. The germline V and J ends were trimmed by 7 bases and 0 bases, with 16 bases remaining between them. CDR1 is MDHEN and CDR2 is SYDVKM in the germline V gene. The CDR3 DNA follows: TGTGCCAGCATACCGGTGGGAGCCCTCTCCTACGAGCAGTACTTC. Translation: CASIPVGALSYEQYF.

The V and J genes are TRBV28 and TRBJ1-5; D uncertain. Trimming left V 2 bases short and J 6 bases short, with 14 bases between. Looked up from germline, CDR1 is MDHEN and CDR2 is SYDVKM. CDR3 length: 15 residues. The CDR3 loop reads CASSLGLTQSQPQHF. The CDR3 DNA follows: TGTGCCAGCAGTTTAGGTCTTACGCAGTCTCAGCCCCAGCATTTT.

This clone has just one count. The CDR3 nucleotides read TGTGCCAGTAGTATGCCCAATGGAGAGACCCAGTACTTC. Its protein is CASSMPNGETQYF. This chain joins TRBV19 and TRBJ2-5; no clear D gene. The V end was cut by 3 bases, the J end by 4 bases, with 9 bases between. CDR3 length: 13 residues. CDR1 is LNHDA, CDR2 SQIVND, per germline (reference sequence).

CDR3 loop: CSLTSGSYNEQFF. DNA of the CDR3: TGCAGCCTGACTAGCGGGTCTTACAATGAGCAGTTCTTC. This chain joins TRBV29-1 and TRBJ2-1, with 10 bases fitting TRBD2. Per germline, CDR1 SQVTM and CDR2 ANQGSEA. Unmatched junction bases numbered 5, after V lost 8 bases and J lost 4 bases. CDR3 length: 13 residues.

The CDR3 DNA follows: TGTGCCAGCAGCTCGACAGGGATCTCGGGCGAGCAGTACTTC. This translates into CASSSTGISGEQYF. The chain has TRBV7-8 and TRBJ2-7; TRBD1 matches at 7 bases. CDR3 length: 14 residues. Germline loops: CDR1 SGHVS, CDR2 FQNEAQ. V gave up 4 bases and J gave up 6 bases; unmatched junction bases: 9. The whole variable domain, remainder taken from reference TRBV7-8 and TRBJ2-7, is GAGVSQSPRYKVAKRGQDVALRCDPISGHVSLFWYQQALGQGPEFLTYFQNEAQLDKSGLPSDRFFAERPEGSVSTLKIQRTQQEDSAVYLCASSSTGISGEQYFGPGTRLTVT.

Points on this clone: This CDR3 fails to terminate in the conserved phenylalanine or tryptophan, so it likely reflects a read error. This chain connects TRBV29-1 to TRBJ1-2, with D hard to call. Germline CDR1 reads SQVTM; CDR2 reads ANQGSEA. Trimming shortened V by 0 bases and J by 8 bases, and 10 bases separated the two germline ends. The CDR3 is 12 amino acids. This chain's CDR3 is CSVEDLSDGYTL. The CDR3 DNA follows: TGCAGCGTTGAAGATCTTTCGGACGGCTACACCCTC.

The chain is built from TRBV2 and TRBJ2-7, with D uncertain. Germline V gives CDR1 SNHLY, CDR2 FYNNEI. The V and J ends lost 6 bases and 6 bases respectively, with 18 bases between them. The CDR3 is made up of 14 amino acids. The CDR3: CASSPGFRDSEQYF. CDR3 coding DNA: TGTGCCAGCAGCCCCGGCTTTAGAGATTCCGAGCAGTACTTC.

This chain links TRBV9 with TRBJ1-2; 8 bases map to TRBD1. V gave up 0 bases and J gave up 8 bases; unmatched junction bases: 3. Germline V gene sequence: CDR1 SGDLS, CDR2 YYNGEE. This CDR3 is built from 13 residues. Here the CDR3 reads CASSVATGGGYTF. The CDR3 DNA sequence: TGTGCCAGCAGCGTAGCTACAGGGGGAGGCTACACCTTC.

This sequence joins TRBV27 and TRBJ2-2; D remains unclear. This CDR3 comprises 14 residues. Deletions cut 4 bases from V and 0 bases from J, with 6 bases between. Germline V lookup: CDR1 MNHEY, CDR2 SMNVEV (reference sequence). CDR3 sequence reads: CASSSSPNTGELFF. CDR3 bases: TGTGCCAGCAGTTCTAGTCCGAACACCGGGGAGCTGTTTTTT.

Only one count was recorded for this clone. The chain couples TRBV2 to TRBJ2-7; TRBD2 matches at 10 bases. The ends lost 3 bases at V and 4 bases at J; junction bases unmatched: 6. Germline V gene lookup returns CDR1 SNHLY and CDR2 FYNNEI. The CDR3 has 15 residues. CDR3 protein: CASSDLAGEVYEQYF. For the CDR3, the DNA is TGTGCCAGCAGTGACCTAGCGGGAGAGGTATACGAGCAGTACTTC.

The rearrangement uses TRBV11-1 and TRBJ1-6; no clear D gene. The CDR3 covers 15 residues. Trimming stripped 3 bases from V and 6 bases from J, with 12 bases between. Per the germline V gene, CDR1 is SGHAT and CDR2 is FQDESV (reference sequence). CDR3 bases: TGTGCCAGCAGCTTTGCCCCGTTGGGTAATTCACCCCTCCACTTT. Translation: CASSFAPLGNSPLHF.

The rearrangement joins TRBV11-2 to TRBJ2-7; 7 bases fit TRBD1. Per germline, CDR1 SGHAT and CDR2 FQNNGV. V trimming: 5 bases; J trimming: 2 bases; junction bases outside the gene matches: 9. This CDR3 is 15 amino acids long. The DNA for the CDR3 is TGTGCCAGCAGCATAGGACAGGTACCCCCCTACGAGCAGTACTTC. Translated, it gives CASSIGQVPPYEQYF.

V usage is TRBV9 and J usage is TRBJ2-3; weak D call: TRBD2 (6 bases). CDR3 length: 15 amino acids. Trimming stripped 4 bases from V and 1 base from J, with 13 bases between. In germline, CDR1 is SGDLS, CDR2 YYNGEE. CDR3 nucleotides: TGTGCCAGCAGCCTCCTTGAGCGGGGCACAGATACGCAGTATTTT. Translated, it gives CASSLLERGTDTQYF.

The V call is TRBV2, the J call TRBJ1-1; D is possibly TRBD1 (5 bases). V dropped 1 base and J dropped 1 base, with 10 bases sitting between them. From germline, CDR1 is SNHLY and CDR2 FYNNEI. CDR3 length: 15 amino acids. The CDR3: CASSEGGGRNTEAFF. For the CDR3, the DNA is TGTGCCAGCAGTGAAGGGGGCGGCCGGAACACTGAAGCTTTCTTT.

This sequence joins TRBV28 and TRBJ1-1; 7 bases match TRBD1. The germline gives CDR1 MDHEN, CDR2 SYDVKM. The CDR3 consists of 15 residues. With V trimmed by 5 bases and J by 0 bases, 6 bases remained unmatched. CDR3 coding DNA: TGTGCCAGCAGTCCGACAGGGCTCTTGAACACTGAAGCTTTCTTT. The encoded protein is CASSPTGLLNTEAFF.

This chain links TRBV27 with TRBJ2-3, with 12 positions matching TRBD2. Germline V gene lookup returns CDR1 MNHEY and CDR2 SMNVEV (reference sequence). J lost 0 bases, V lost 5 bases, and 15 bases had no gene match. The CDR3 has 20 amino acids. This chain's CDR3 is CASSPPPSLAGGKSTDTQYF. The CDR3 DNA reads TGTGCCAGCAGTCCCCCCCCCTCGCTAGCGGGAGGGAAAAGCACAGATACGCAGTATTTT.